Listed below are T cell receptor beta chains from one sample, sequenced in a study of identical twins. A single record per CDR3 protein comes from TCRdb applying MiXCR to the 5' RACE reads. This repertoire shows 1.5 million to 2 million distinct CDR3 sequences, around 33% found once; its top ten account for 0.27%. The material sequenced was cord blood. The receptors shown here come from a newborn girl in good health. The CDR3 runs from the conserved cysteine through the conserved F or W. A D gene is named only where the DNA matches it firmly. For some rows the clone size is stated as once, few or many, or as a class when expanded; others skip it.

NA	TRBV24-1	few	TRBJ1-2	CATAPRTSPYGYTF	TGTGCCACCGCTCCCCGGACGAGTCCCTATGGCTACACCTTC
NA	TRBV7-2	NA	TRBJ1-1	CASSFTLWGDDTEAFF	TGTGCCAGCAGCTTTACCCTGTGGGGTGACGACACTGAAGCTTTCTTT
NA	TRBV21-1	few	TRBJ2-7	CASTPDRSSYEQYF	TGTGCCAGCACCCCGGACCGGAGCTCCTACGAGCAGTACTTC
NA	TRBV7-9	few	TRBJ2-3	CASSSTESRANTDTQYF	TGTGCCAGCAGCTCTACGGAGTCCCGGGCTAACACAGATACGCAGTATTTT
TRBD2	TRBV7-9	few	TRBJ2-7	CASSLSSGTLYEQYF	TGTGCCAGCAGCTTATCTAGCGGGACCCTCTACGAGCAGTACTTC
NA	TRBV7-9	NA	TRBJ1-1	CASIKGGRNTEAFF	TGTGCCAGCATCAAAGGGGGGAGGAACACTGAAGCTTTCTTT
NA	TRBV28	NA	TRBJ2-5	CASSLIRQVPNEQYF	TGTGCCAGCAGTTTAATAAGACAGGTCCCCAATGAGCAGTACTTC
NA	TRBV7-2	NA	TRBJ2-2	CASSPQSNTGELFF	TGTGCCAGCAGCCCCCAATCGAACACCGGGGAGCTGTTTTTT
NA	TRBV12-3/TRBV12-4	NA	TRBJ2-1	CASSIGRDASQFF	TGTGCCAGCAGTATAGGGCGGGACGCTAGCCAGTTCTTC
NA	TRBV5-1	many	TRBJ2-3	CASSLFLTDTQYF	TGCGCCAGCAGCTTGTTCCTCACAGATACGCAGTATTTT
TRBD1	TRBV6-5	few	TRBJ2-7	CASSWNQGAREQYF	TGTGCCAGCAGTTGGAATCAGGGGGCGCGGGAGCAGTACTTC
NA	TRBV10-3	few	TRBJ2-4	CAISEATKGLQYF	TGTGCCATCAGTGAGGCCACTAAGGGTCTTCAGTACTTC
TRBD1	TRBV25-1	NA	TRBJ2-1	CASSELGTGGDEQFF	TGTGCCAGCAGTGAATTGGGGACAGGGGGGGATGAGCAGTTCTTC
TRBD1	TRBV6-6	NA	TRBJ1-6	CASSYEQGAGSGPLHF	TGTGCCAGCAGTTACGAACAGGGGGCTGGATCGGGACCCCTCCACTTT
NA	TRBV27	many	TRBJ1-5	CASRPGQTYQPQHF	TGTGCCAGCAGACCCGGACAGACTTATCAGCCCCAGCATTTT
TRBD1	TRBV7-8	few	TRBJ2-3	CASSLDRDRDVSDTQYF	TGTGCCAGCAGCCTTGACCGGGACAGGGATGTCTCAGATACGCAGTATTTT
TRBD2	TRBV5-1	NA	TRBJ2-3	CASRPPGLAYTQYF	TGCGCCAGCAGGCCGCCGGGACTAGCCTATACGCAGTATTTT
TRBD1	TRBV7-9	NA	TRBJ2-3	CASSVTGGGTDTQYF	TGTGCCAGCAGCGTGACAGGGGGAGGCACAGATACGCAGTATTTT
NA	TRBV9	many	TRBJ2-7	CASSPDTTPYEQYF	TGTGCCAGCAGCCCTGACACGACCCCCTACGAGCAGTACTTC
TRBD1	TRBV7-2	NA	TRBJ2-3	CASSRWTGASTDTQYF	TGTGCCAGCAGCCGCTGGACAGGGGCTAGCACAGATACGCAGTATTTT
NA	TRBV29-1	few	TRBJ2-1	CSVGQDGEQFF	TGCAGCGTGGGCCAGGATGGTGAGCAGTTCTTC
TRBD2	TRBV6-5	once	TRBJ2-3	CASSYGGVAGGDTQYF	TGTGCCAGCAGTTACGGCGGGGTAGCGGGAGGAGATACGCAGTATTTT
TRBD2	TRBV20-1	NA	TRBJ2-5	CSARGGGPQETQYF	TGCAGTGCTAGGGGCGGGGGGCCCCAAGAGACCCAGTACTTC
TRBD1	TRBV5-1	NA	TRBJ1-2	CASSLAGQGALGYTF	TGCGCCAGCAGCTTGGCCGGACAGGGGGCGTTAGGCTACACCTTC
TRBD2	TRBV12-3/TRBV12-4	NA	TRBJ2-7	CASSSRTSGSFGEQYF	TGTGCCAGCAGCTCTAGGACTAGCGGGAGTTTCGGCGAGCAGTACTTC
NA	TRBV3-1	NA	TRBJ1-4	CPSSQDWGGAGEKLFF	TGTCCCAGCAGCCAAGATTGGGGAGGGGCGGGTGAAAAACTGTTTTTT